These T cell receptor beta chains were read from a single sample in a study of blood T cell repertoires in COVID-19. Sequencing used immunoSEQ multiplex PCR; TCRdb keeps in-frame clones, though not all of them. The sample has around 120,000 clones; about 88% are singletons. Sequenced input: peripheral blood. The receptors stem from a human donor in a cohort sampled during active COVID-19. Both conserved end residues are part of each CDR3. Each record gives: D gene, clone size, J gene, V gene, CDR3 DNA, CDR3 protein. The D gene is left open where the match is weak. Clone size, where shown, is once, few, many, or a class for clones that have expanded.

. . TRBJ2-7 TRBV7-9 TGTGCCAGCAGCTCGGGGGAATCCTACGAGCAGTACTTC CASSSGESYEQYF
. . TRBJ2-3 TRBV6-5 TGTGCCAGCAGCCTATCTAGCGTTTCAGATACGCAGTATTTT CASSLSSVSDTQYF
TRBD1 . TRBJ2-2 TRBV19 TGTGCCAGTTCTTACACGACAGGGGACACCGGGGAGCTGTTTTTT CASSYTTGDTGELFF
. . TRBJ2-7 TRBV3-1/TRBV3-2 TGTGCCAGCAGCCAAGACTGGACATCTTCCTACGAGCAGTACTTC CASSQDWTSSYEQYF
TRBD1 . TRBJ1-3 TRBV5-6 TGTGCCAGCAGCTTTCAGGGGGCGGGAAACACCATATATTTT CASSFQGAGNTIYF
TRBD2 . TRBJ2-1 TRBV29-1 TGCAGCGTTGAGGGTTCGGGACTAGCCCACAATGAGCAGTTCTTC CSVEGSGLAHNEQFF
. . TRBJ1-6 TRBV6-5 TGTGCCAGCAGTTACTCAGTCAGGGTGGATTCACCCCTCCACTTT CASSYSVRVDSPLHF
. . TRBJ2-7 TRBV28 TGTGCCAGCAGTCCGGGACTGTACGAGCAGTACTTC CASSPGLYEQYF
TRBD1 . TRBJ1-1 TRBV4-1 TGCGCCAGCAGCCAACAGGGGGTGGGGACTGAAGCTTTCTTT CASSQQGVGTEAFF
. . TRBJ2-7 TRBV24-1 TGTGCCACCAGTGAACGAGCGGTGACAGGTGGGAACGAGCAGTACTTC CATSERAVTGGNEQYF
TRBD1 . TRBJ1-2 TRBV3-1/TRBV3-2 TGTGCCAGCAGCCAGGGACAGGGGTTTGGCTACACCTTC CASSQGQGFGYTF
. few TRBJ1-4 TRBV24-1 TGTGCCACCACCCCCAGCTCGGCAGGGCCTGAAAAACTGTTTTTT CATTPSSAGPEKLFF
. . TRBJ2-1 TRBV6-1 TGTGCCAGCAGTGAAGTTCAGGCCTTAGGAAATGAGCAGTTCTTC CASSEVQALGNEQFF
TRBD1 . TRBJ2-7 TRBV5-1 TGCGCCAGCAGCTTGGGTACAGGGGGAGGCTACGAGCAGTACTTC CASSLGTGGGYEQYF
TRBD1 . TRBJ1-2 TRBV5-5 TGTGCCAGCAGCTGGGACAGGGGGCTGGGTAACTATGGCTACACCTTC CASSWDRGLGNYGYTF
TRBD1 . TRBJ2-7 TRBV6-5 TGTGCCAGCAGGGACAGGTCTGGCGACGAGCAGTACTTC CASRDRSGDEQYF
TRBD1 . TRBJ1-4 TRBV7-9 TGTGCCAGCAGCCAAGAAAACAGGGGAGCGAGGGAAAAACTGTTTTTT CASSQENRGAREKLFF
. . TRBJ1-5 TRBV6-1 TGTGCCAGCAGTGAAGCATCACAGGATTATCAGCCCCAGCATTTT CASSEASQDYQPQHF
TRBD2 . TRBJ2-3 TRBV5-4 TGTGCCAGCAGCACCGGACTAGCCCCAGATACGCAGTATTTT CASSTGLAPDTQYF
. . TRBJ1-2 TRBV2 TGTGCCAGCAGTGAAGCAGCCACAGGGCTCAATCGGTATGGCTACACCTTC CASSEAATGLNRYGYTF
TRBD1 once TRBJ2-2 TRBV25-1 TGTGCCAGCAGTGAAAGCAGGGGGCAAACCGGGGAGCTGTTTTTT CASSESRGQTGELFF
TRBD2 few TRBJ2-4 TRBV27 TGTGCCAGCAGTTTAACTAGCGCGGGAAGAGCCAAAAACATTCAGTACTTC CASSLTSAGRAKNIQYF
. . TRBJ2-7 TRBV19 TGTGCCAGTAGTATTATCGGTAACTCCTACGAGCAGTACTTC CASSIIGNSYEQYF
. . TRBJ2-5 TRBV7-8 TGTGCCAGCAAACTACTCACGGGGGGCAGGGATGAGACCCAGTACTTC CASKLLTGGRDETQYF
TRBD2 . TRBJ2-3 TRBV10-3 TGTGCCATCAGTCCGGGACTAGCGGGAGTCCTCACAGATACGCAGTATTTT CAISPGLAGVLTDTQYF
TRBD2 . TRBJ2-1 TRBV6-2/TRBV6-3 TGTGCCAGCAGTGAGGGACTAGCGGGGTACAATGAGCAGTTCTTC CASSEGLAGYNEQFF
. . TRBJ1-2 TRBV5-6 TGTGCCAGCAGCTTTTTAAACGGCGGTCCCACCGGGAACTATGGCTACACCTTC CASSFLNGGPTGNYGYTF
. . TRBJ2-7 TRBV10-3 TGTGCCATCAGTGGGACCTTGGAGGAGGAGCAGTACTTC CAISGTLEEEQYF
TRBD1 . TRBJ2-2 TRBV11-2 TGTGCCAGCAGCTTTGGGCCGGGACAGTCGAACACCGGGGAGCTGTTTTTT CASSFGPGQSNTGELFF
. . TRBJ2-5 TRBV28 TGTGCCAGCACCCCAACAGACAGCCCCCAGGGGACCCAGTACTTC CASTPTDSPQGTQYF
. . TRBJ2-7 TRBV6-5 TGTGCCAGCAGGCAGAACGACGAGCAGTACTTC CASRQNDEQYF
. . TRBJ2-7 TRBV29-1 TGCAGCGTTGCAGGGGCCTCCAACTCCTACGAGCAGTACTTC CSVAGASNSYEQYF
. . TRBJ2-7 TRBV11-2 TGTGCCAGCAGCTTACTTAGCGGTTCGAGCTCCTACGAGCAGTACTTC CASSLLSGSSSYEQYF
. . TRBJ2-2 TRBV7-2 TGTGCCAGCAGCTTCCAGTCCGCGAACACCGGGGAGCTGTTTTTT CASSFQSANTGELFF
TRBD1 . TRBJ1-2 TRBV5-1 TGCGCCAGCAGCACTGGACAGGGTTTCGACACCTTC CASSTGQGFDTF
TRBD1 . TRBJ1-3 TRBV11-2 TGTGCCAGCAGCCTCGACAGGGGCACTGGAAACACCATATATTTT CASSLDRGTGNTIYF
. . TRBJ1-3 TRBV6-5 TGTGCCAGTCGATCCGGGGGGCGGACTGGAAACACCATATATTTT CASRSGGRTGNTIYF
TRBD1 once TRBJ1-3 TRBV4-1 TGCGCCAGCAGCCAAGATAGGGGGCAGCCTTACTCTGGAAACACCATATATTTT CASSQDRGQPYSGNTIYF